Below, 14 T cell receptor beta chains from the same sample are listed, as sequenced in a study of type 1 and type 2 diabetes patients. Amplification started from genomic DNA. The TCR beta CDR3 region was amplified using 30 forward and 13 reverse primers. A single record per CDR3 protein comes from TCRdb applying MiXCR to the multiplex PCR reads. The sample lists about 290,000 distinct CDR3 sequences; 40% to 50% were seen once. The sequenced sample was peripheral blood mononuclear cells (PBMCs). Source of these receptors: a man aged 18 to 30 with type 2 diabetes.

V is TRBV6-6 and J is TRBJ2-7; TRBD2 matches 10 bases. CDR3 size: 17 residues. The trim removed 9 bases at V and 3 bases at J, leaving 17 bases unmatched. The germline V gene encodes CDR1 MNHNY and CDR2 SVGAGI (reference sequence). CDR3: CASLKGISGGQNYEQYF. CDR3 sequence (DNA): TGTGCCAGTCTCAAGGGAATTAGCGGGGGGCAAAACTACGAGCAGTACTTC.

This clonotype was counted many times. The chain couples TRBV7-3 to TRBJ2-1; D uncertain. The CDR3 is 14 amino acids. Trimming pared 5 bases from V and 0 bases from J, leaving 8 bases between. Germline-derived CDR1 and CDR2 are SGHTA and FQGTGA. The CDR3 sequence: CASSKRDSYNEQFF. DNA for the CDR3: TGTGCCAGCAGCAAGCGCGACTCCTACAATGAGCAGTTCTTC. Complete variable domain (other parts from reference TRBV7-3 and TRBJ2-1): GAGVSQTPSNKVTEKGKYVELRCDPISGHTALYWYRQSLGQGPEFLIYFQGTGAADDSGLPNDRFFAVRPEGSVSTLKIQRTERGDSAVYLCASSKRDSYNEQFFGPGTRLTVL.

This clonotype was picked up one time. V gene TRBV15 combines with J gene TRBJ2-2; D unclear. This CDR3 region has 16 residues. Per the germline V gene, CDR1 is LNHNV and CDR2 is YYDKDF (reference sequence). The V end was cut by 0 bases, the J end by 1 base, with 9 bases between. The CDR3 DNA reads TGTGCCACCAGCAGAGATCTACAGTTGAACACCGGGGAGCTGTTTTTT. This sequence encodes CATSRDLQLNTGELFF.

This rearrangement joins TRBV15 to TRBJ2-5; D is ambiguous. This CDR3 region has 13 residues. Germline lookup yields CDR1 LNHNV and CDR2 YYDKDF (reference sequence). Trimming removed 3 bases from V and 5 bases from J, with 10 bases in between. The CDR3 bases are TGTGCCACCAGCAGCGGACCCCAGGAGACCCAGTACTTC. Protein product: CATSSGPQETQYF.

A word on this clonotype: Compared with germline, one end of the junction differs, possibly owing to a read error. This chain links TRBV2 with TRBJ1-1; a weak D match, TRBD1 (6 bases). Germline V lookup: CDR1 SNHLY, CDR2 FYNNEI. CDR3 length equals 16 residues. DNA of the CDR3: TGTGCCAGCAGAGAAGGGGGGCCCTTTTTAGACACTGAAGCTTTCTTT. It is translated as CASREGGPFLDTEAFF. Filled out from reference TRBV2 and TRBJ1-1, the complete variable domain reads EPEVTQTPSHQVTQMGQEVILRCVPISNHLYFYWYRQILGQKVEFLVSFYNNEISEKSEIFDDQFSVERPDGSNFTLKIRSTKLEDSAMYFCASREGGPFLDTEAFFGQGTRLTVV.

This chain joins TRBV27 and TRBJ2-5, with D possibly being TRBD1 or TRBD2 (6 bases each). Germline assignment: CDR1 MNHEY and CDR2 SMNVEV (reference sequence). V gave up 6 bases and J gave up 5 bases, with 10 bases separating them. CDR3 length equals 12 residues. The CDR3 sequence: CASRYGGETQYF. The CDR3 coding sequence is TGTGCCAGCAGATACGGGGGCGAGACCCAGTACTTC.

The V and J genes are TRBV19 and TRBJ1-4; perhaps TRBD1 as D (5 bases). The CDR3 totals 14 residues. V was clipped by 9 bases and J by 5 bases, with 16 bases between them. The germline V gene encodes CDR1 LNHDA and CDR2 SQIVND (reference sequence). The CDR3 DNA follows: TGTGCCAGCAGCACCGGGACGGGAAATGAAAAACTGTTTTTT. Protein sequence: CASSTGTGNEKLFF.

This chain links TRBV7-2 with TRBJ2-7; TRBD1 aligns across 9 bases. Germline CDR1 and CDR2: SGHTA and FQGNSA. V lost 11 bases to trimming and J lost 2 bases; unmatched junction nucleotides: 4. The CDR3 consists of 12 residues. The DNA of the CDR3 is TGTGCCTGGGACAGGGACGCCTACGAGCAGTACTTC. It specifies CAWDRDAYEQYF.

The gene calls are TRBV20-1 and TRBJ2-7; D is undetermined. CDR1 is DFQATT, CDR2 SNEGSKA, per germline (reference sequence). This CDR3 has 13 amino acids. V lost 2 bases and J lost 4, with 12 bases in between. DNA of the CDR3: TGCAGTGCTAGATCTACTTGGAAGTACGAGCAGTACTTC. It yields the protein CSARSTWKYEQYF.

The chain carries TRBV7-3 and TRBJ1-2; tentatively, D is TRBD1 (5 bases). CDR1 SGHTA and CDR2 FQGTGA come from the germline V gene. V lost 1 base and J lost 3, with 12 bases in between. The CDR3 contains 15 residues. CDR3 sequence: CASSLSGGPDYGYTF. The CDR3 bases are TGTGCCAGCAGCTTAAGTGGGGGACCAGACTATGGCTACACCTTC.

The rearrangement joins TRBV6-1 to TRBJ1-1; D uncertain. Trimming stripped 3 bases from V and 3 bases from J, with 8 bases between. Germline assignment: CDR1 MNHNS and CDR2 SASEGT. The CDR3 loop spans 13 amino acids. For the CDR3, the DNA is TGTGCCAGCAGTGATCGGTTCTACACTGAAGCTTTCTTT. Its translation: CASSDRFYTEAFF.

This clonotype has ten or more counts. This chain uses TRBV2 with TRBJ1-1; no clear D. In germline, CDR1 is SNHLY, CDR2 FYNNEI. The CDR3 runs 12 residues. Trimming took off 3 bases at V and 6 bases at J, with 8 bases between the two ends. In DNA form, the CDR3 reads TGTGCCAGCAGTGATGGTTCCGCTGAAGCTTTCTTT. This sequence encodes CASSDGSAEAFF.

The chain carries TRBV4-1 and TRBJ2-2; D perhaps matches TRBD2 (6 bases). CDR1 MGHRA and CDR2 YSYEKL come from the germline V gene. Deletions cut 4 bases from V and 3 bases from J, with 6 bases between. CDR3 length equals 13 residues. CDR3 nucleotides: TGCGCCAGCAGCCGGGACTACACCGGGGAGCTGTTTTTT. Translation gives CASSRDYTGELFF.

This chain links TRBV19 with TRBJ1-1; unclear D gene. V lost 1 base to trimming and J lost 8 bases, with 5 bases between them. CDR1 and CDR2 from the germline V gene are LNHDA and SQIVND (reference sequence). The CDR3 length is 11 residues. The CDR3 here is CASSIGQEAFF. The DNA of the CDR3 is TGTGCCAGTAGTATAGGGCAGGAAGCTTTCTTT.